A single sample gave rise to the 10 T cell receptor beta chains below, sequenced in a study of T cells and Merkel cell carcinoma outcomes. This table comes from immunoSEQ multiplex PCR, and its TCRdb copy is limited to in-frame clones, with some not included. Among some 15,000 clones, roughly 76% were seen once, and the ten largest hold 7.5% to 10%. The sequenced material came from tumor tissue from Merkel cell carcinoma. The source of these receptors is a human donor with Merkel cell carcinoma.

The rearrangement uses TRBV5-1 and TRBJ2-2, with 9 bases fitting TRBD1. With V trimmed by 5 bases and J by 4 bases, 6 bases remained unmatched. This CDR3 is 15 amino acids long. The V gene's germline CDR1 is SGHRS and CDR2 YFSETQ. The CDR3 loop is CASSPGTGPTGELFF. DNA of the CDR3: TGCGCCAGCAGTCCCGGGACAGGGCCCACCGGGGAGCTGTTTTTT.

V gene TRBV4-2 combines with J gene TRBJ1-1; D not certain. Germline CDR1 is LGHNA and CDR2 is YNFKEQ. Trimming removed 3 bases at V and 5 bases at J, with 16 bases between. The CDR3 has 15 residues. The CDR3 is CASSHTSFEGTEAFF. CDR3 sequence (DNA): TGTGCCAGCAGCCATACAAGTTTTGAAGGGACTGAAGCTTTCTTT.

On this clone: Other DNA sequences in the sample encode the same CDR3. The genes are TRBV19 and TRBJ2-1; a weak D match, TRBD2 (5 bases). Trimming took 5 bases from V and 2 from J, leaving 13 bases between them. CDR1 is LNHDA and CDR2 is SQIVND in the germline V gene (reference sequence). CDR3 length: 15 amino acids. The CDR3 sequence: CASSAALGTYNEQFF. CDR3 in DNA: TGTGCCAGTAGTGCCGCTCTCGGGACCTACAATGAGCAGTTCTTC.

This clone was counted a single time. The V gene is TRBV27, the J gene TRBJ1-4; D gene unclear. V lost 6 bases and J lost 3, with 8 bases in between. This CDR3 region has 13 residues. Germline V gene sequence: CDR1 MNHEY, CDR2 SMNVEV (reference sequence). CDR3 coding DNA: TGTGCCAGCAGAGGTAGGGCTAATGAAAAACTGTTTTTT. Translated: CASRGRANEKLFF.

The V and J genes are TRBV5-1 and TRBJ1-2; the D is unclear. This CDR3 contains 14 residues. V was pared by 0 bases and J by 5 bases, with 11 bases between. Germline CDR1 SGHRS, CDR2 YFSETQ. The CDR3 loop is CASSLGRAQYGYTF. The CDR3 nucleotides are TGCGCCAGCAGCTTGGGGAGGGCGCAGTATGGCTACACCTTC.

The V and J genes are TRBV9 and TRBJ1-1; a possible D gene is TRBD1 (5 bases). CDR1 SGDLS and CDR2 YYNGEE come from the germline V gene. V shed 4 bases and J shed 3 bases, with 22 bases lying between them. There are 17 residues in the CDR3. This chain's CDR3 is CASSPQGSQWLDTEAFF. CDR3 sequence (DNA): TGTGCCAGCAGCCCCCAGGGATCCCAATGGTTGGACACTGAAGCTTTCTTT.

This clone was observed a handful of times. V is TRBV18 and J is TRBJ2-5; 8 nucleotides line up with TRBD1. CDR1 is KGHSH and CDR2 is LQKENI in the germline V gene. Trimming removed 2 bases from V and 3 bases from J; junction bases left unmatched: 2. CDR3 length: 14 residues. In DNA form, the CDR3 reads TGTGCCAGCTCACCATCGACAGGGGAAGAGACCCAGTACTTC. Translation: CASSPSTGEETQYF.

The J gene is TRBJ2-1, the V gene TRBV18; 8 bases line up with TRBD1. The CDR3 is 15 residues long. CDR1 and CDR2 (germline): KGHSH, LQKENI. Unmatched junction bases numbered 6, after V lost 5 bases and J lost 3 bases. The CDR3 DNA follows: TGTGCCAGCTCAAAAGGGACAGGCGTCTACAATGAGCAGTTCTTC. Its protein is CASSKGTGVYNEQFF.

This clone has only a few counts. The chain carries TRBV6-1 and TRBJ2-3, with D perhaps matching TRBD2 (7 bases). V shed 6 bases and J shed 2 bases, with 21 bases lying between them. Germline V CDR1 and CDR2: MNHNS, SASEGT. The CDR3 contains 17 residues. This CDR3 is CASRETGGRRSTDTQYF. CDR3 nucleotide sequence: TGTGCCAGCAGAGAAACGGGGGGCCGAAGGTCCACAGATACGCAGTATTTT.

V is TRBV4-1 and J is TRBJ1-3; 7 bases map to TRBD1. Germline V lookup: CDR1 MGHRA, CDR2 YSYEKL. Germline trimming cut 0 bases from V and 0 bases from J; bases unmatched to any gene: 8. This CDR3 has 18 amino acids. Written as DNA, the CDR3 is TGCGCCAGCAGCCAAGATATTCCAGGGGGAGTCTCTGGAAACACCATATATTTT. Amino acid sequence: CASSQDIPGGVSGNTIYF.